A selection of T cell receptor beta chains follows, all from one sample in a study of cytomegalovirus exposure and HLA in healthy donors. This table comes from immunoSEQ multiplex PCR, and its TCRdb copy is limited to in-frame clones, with some not included. The repertoire holds 220,000 or so clones, with 85% to 95% as singletons. Sequencing was carried out using PBMCs. Receptors were obtained from a woman younger than 35 in good health and CMV-seronegative. Both conserved end residues are part of each CDR3. A D gene is named only where the DNA matches it firmly. The size field is filled for only some rows; it gives once, few, many or a size class.

NA	NA	TRBJ2-2	TRBV5-1	TGTGCCAGCAGCCCCATTCTTGTAGACGGGGAGCTGTTTTTT	CASSPILVDGELFF
NA	TRBD1	TRBJ2-5	TRBV12-5	TGTGCTAGTGGTTTGGCATCCTTAGGACAGGGAGGTTCCAAAGAGACCCAGTACTTC	CASGLASLGQGGSKETQYF
few	NA	TRBJ2-1	TRBV10-1	TGCGCCAGCAGTATAACGGGAGAGGGGTACAATGAGCAGTTCTTC	CASSITGEGYNEQFF
NA	NA	TRBJ2-3	TRBV28	TGTGCCAGCAGTGCCGGGGGACTGGGCACAGATACGCAGTATTTT	CASSAGGLGTDTQYF
NA	NA	TRBJ2-7	TRBV28	TGTGCCAGCAGTTTGGCAGGGGACCCCTACGAGCAGTACTTC	CASSLAGDPYEQYF
once	TRBD1	TRBJ2-7	TRBV6-1	TGTGCCAGCAGTCTGGGACAGATCTACGAGCAGTACTTC	CASSLGQIYEQYF
NA	NA	TRBJ2-3	TRBV18	TGTGCCAGCTCACCTCCATCCGCGGGGTCGTTTGGCACAGATACGCAGTATTTT	CASSPPSAGSFGTDTQYF
few	NA	TRBJ1-1	TRBV9	TGTGCCAGCAGCGTAGAGGGATTCCGGGGCACTGAAGCTTTCTTT	CASSVEGFRGTEAFF
NA	TRBD2	TRBJ2-2	TRBV7-2	TGTGCCAGCAGCTTAATCCTAGCGGGAGCCGGGGAGCTGTTTTTT	CASSLILAGAGELFF
once	TRBD1	TRBJ1-3	TRBV30	TGTGCCTGGAGTTCCGGGACAGTCAGCGGAAACACCATATATTTT	CAWSSGTVSGNTIYF
NA	NA	TRBJ1-1	TRBV2	TGTGCCAGCGGAGAGATAAGGGACATTGAAGCTTTCTTT	CASGEIRDIEAFF
NA	NA	TRBJ1-1	TRBV30	TGTGCCTGGAGTCAGTCACCAGGGATCATGAACACTGAAGCTTTCTTT	CAWSQSPGIMNTEAFF
NA	TRBD1	TRBJ1-1	TRBV18	TGTGCCAGCTCACCTCGACAGGGGGCCTTAGACACTGAAGCTTTCTTT	CASSPRQGALDTEAFF
NA	TRBD2	TRBJ2-7	TRBV27	TGTGCCAGCAGCCTCCTTTTAGCGGGAGGTAACTACGAGCAGTACTTC	CASSLLLAGGNYEQYF
NA	NA	TRBJ1-2	TRBV5-4	TGTGCCAGCAGCTTGGACGTATCGCACAGTGGCTACACCTTC	CASSLDVSHSGYTF
NA	NA	TRBJ2-1	TRBV6-1	TGTGCCAGCAGCCCAGTAGGGAGCTCCTACAATGAGCAGTTCTTC	CASSPVGSSYNEQFF
NA	TRBD2	TRBJ2-3	TRBV15	TGTGCCACCAGCAGAGATAATTGGGAGGGCGATACGCAGTATTTT	CATSRDNWEGDTQYF
NA	TRBD2	TRBJ2-3	TRBV19	TGTGCCAGTAGCCCCGGACTAGAACGATCCACAGATACGCAGTATTTT	CASSPGLERSTDTQYF
NA	TRBD2	TRBJ2-4	TRBV12-5	TGTGCTAGTGGTTTGCTTGGGACTAGCGGTAAACCTGGGGACAAAAACATTCAGTACTTC	CASGLLGTSGKPGDKNIQYF
NA	NA	TRBJ2-7	TRBV5-5	TGTGCCAGCAGCTTGAACGGGTCCCCCTACGAGCAGTACTTC	CASSLNGSPYEQYF
NA	TRBD2	TRBJ2-1	TRBV4-1	TGCGCCAGCAGCCAAGAGGAGGCTAGCGGGAGGGCTGAGCAGTTCTTC	CASSQEEASGRAEQFF
once	TRBD1	TRBJ1-3	TRBV29-1	TGCAGCGTTGAACCGACAGGGACCCGTGGAAACACCATATATTTT	CSVEPTGTRGNTIYF
NA	NA	TRBJ1-1	TRBV10-3	TGTGCCATCAGTGACGCAGGGGATGGCACTGAAGCTTTCTTT	CAISDAGDGTEAFF
NA	TRBD1	TRBJ2-7	TRBV12-5	TGTGCTAGTGGTTTGGCCCTTGGACAGGGTAATAACTACGAGCAGTACTTC	CASGLALGQGNNYEQYF
NA	NA	TRBJ1-1	TRBV9	TGTGCCAGCACCTCGGGGGGGGCCGGCACTGAAGCTTTCTTT	CASTSGGAGTEAFF
once	NA	TRBJ1-1	TRBV7-8	TGTGCCAGCAGCTCCCGTAGGGGCAACACTGAAGCTTTCTTT	CASSSRRGNTEAFF
NA	NA	TRBJ2-3	TRBV5-4	TGTGCCAGCAGCCGTCCATCCCAGGGGACCACAGATACGCAGTATTTT	CASSRPSQGTTDTQYF
NA	NA	TRBJ2-6	TRBV5-1	TGCGCCAGTGCTAAGCTACTCGCGGGGGCCAACGTCCTGACTTTC	CASAKLLAGANVLTF
once	TRBD2	TRBJ2-7	TRBV6-1	TGTGCCAGCAGTGACCGCCCTAGCGGGAGCTACGAGCAGTACTTC	CASSDRPSGSYEQYF
NA	NA	TRBJ2-7	TRBV15	TGTGCCACCAGCCCCGGGACTCATCTTGGCCTCTACGAGCAGTACTTC	CATSPGTHLGLYEQYF
NA	NA	TRBJ2-3	TRBV4-1	TGCGCCAGCAGCCAAGGAGAGGTCGGATCGGCGCAGTATTTT	CASSQGEVGSAQYF
NA	TRBD1	TRBJ1-1	TRBV29-1	TGCAGCGTTCAGACAGGGGGCTTTGGCACTGAAGCTTTCTTT	CSVQTGGFGTEAFF
NA	TRBD1	TRBJ1-2	TRBV20-1	TGCAGTGCTAACCGGGACAGCATGTACACCTTC	CSANRDSMYTF
NA	NA	TRBJ2-7	TRBV5-1	TGCGCCAGCAAACCCCTGGAGGCAGTCGAGCAGTACTTC	CASKPLEAVEQYF
NA	NA	TRBJ2-7	TRBV6-5	TGTGCCAGCAGTTACAAGGGCCCAGGCGACAGCGAGCAGTACTTC	CASSYKGPGDSEQYF
NA	TRBD1	TRBJ1-6	TRBV28	TGTGCCAGCAGCTCTGGACAGGCAAATTCACCCCTCCACTTT	CASSSGQANSPLHF
NA	NA	TRBJ2-6	TRBV18	TGTGCCAGCTCACCCCAGATTAACTCTGGGGCCAACGTCCTGACTTTC	CASSPQINSGANVLTF
NA	TRBD1	TRBJ2-2	TRBV5-1	TGCGCCAGCAGCCCACTTTATTTCCCGGGACAGGCTAACACCGGGGAGCTGTTTTTT	CASSPLYFPGQANTGELFF
NA	TRBD1	TRBJ1-1	TRBV28	TGTGCCACCAGTCCTCCCGACAGGGTAGAGACTGAAGCTTTCTTT	CATSPPDRVETEAFF
NA	NA	TRBJ1-1	TRBV4-1	TGCGCCAGCAGCCAAGATTTCAGGGTTCGCCTCATGGACACTGAAGCTTTCTTT	CASSQDFRVRLMDTEAFF
NA	TRBD2	TRBJ2-3	TRBV10-1	TGCGCCAGCAGTGAATGGAAAGCGGGAGCGACAGATACGCAGTATTTT	CASSEWKAGATDTQYF
NA	NA	TRBJ1-2	TRBV11-2	TGTGCCAGCAGCTCTAGGAGGTCTAACTATGGCTACACCTTC	CASSSRRSNYGYTF